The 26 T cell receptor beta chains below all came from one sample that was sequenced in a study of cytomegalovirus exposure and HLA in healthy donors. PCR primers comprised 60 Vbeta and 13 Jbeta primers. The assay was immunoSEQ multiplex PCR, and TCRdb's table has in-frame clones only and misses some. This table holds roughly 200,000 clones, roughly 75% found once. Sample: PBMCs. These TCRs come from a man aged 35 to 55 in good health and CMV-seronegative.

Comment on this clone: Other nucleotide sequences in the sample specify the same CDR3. CDR3 coding DNA: TGTGCCAGCAGCTTGGGACAGGGCCTCGGTGGGTACGAGCAGTACTTC. Its protein product is CASSLGQGLGGYEQYF. The chain is built from TRBV7-2 and TRBJ2-7; 9 bases are a match to TRBD1. This CDR3 has 16 residues. The V and J ends lost 3 bases and 4 bases, in that order; junction bases with no gene match: 10. CDR1 is SGHTA and CDR2 is FQGNSA in the germline V gene.

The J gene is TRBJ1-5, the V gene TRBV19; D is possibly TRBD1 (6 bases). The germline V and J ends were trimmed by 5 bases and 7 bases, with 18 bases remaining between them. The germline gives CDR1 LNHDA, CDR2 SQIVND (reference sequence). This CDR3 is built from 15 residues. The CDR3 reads CASSSPHGGEQPQHF. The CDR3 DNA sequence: TGTGCCAGTAGTTCTCCCCATGGGGGCGAACAGCCCCAGCATTTT.

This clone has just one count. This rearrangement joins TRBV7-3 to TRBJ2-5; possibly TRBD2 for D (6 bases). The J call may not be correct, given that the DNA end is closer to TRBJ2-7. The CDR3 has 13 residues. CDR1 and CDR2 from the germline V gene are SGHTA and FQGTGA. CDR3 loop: CASSPGTGYEQYF. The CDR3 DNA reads TGTGCCAGCAGCCCCGGGACTGGTTACGAGCAGTACTTC.

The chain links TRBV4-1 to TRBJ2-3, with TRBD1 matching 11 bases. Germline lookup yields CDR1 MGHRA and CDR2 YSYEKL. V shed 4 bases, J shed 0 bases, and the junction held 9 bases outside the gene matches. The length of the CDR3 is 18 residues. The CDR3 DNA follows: TGCGCCAGCAGCCGTTCGGGACAGGGGGGATCTAGCACAGATACGCAGTATTTT. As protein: CASSRSGQGGSSTDTQYF.

In nucleotides, the CDR3 is TGTGCCAGCAGCTCTCCAAGCGGGAGTGGGACCGGGGAGCTGTTTTTT. As protein: CASSSPSGSGTGELFF. The rearrangement joins TRBV7-6 to TRBJ2-2; 8 bases are shared with TRBD2. There are 16 residues in the CDR3. Germline lookup yields CDR1 SGHVS and CDR2 FNYEAQ. The trim removed 4 bases at V and 5 bases at J, leaving 9 bases unmatched.

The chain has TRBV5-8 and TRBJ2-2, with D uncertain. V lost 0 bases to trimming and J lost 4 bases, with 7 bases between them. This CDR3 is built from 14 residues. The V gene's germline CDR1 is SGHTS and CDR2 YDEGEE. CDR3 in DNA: TGTGCCAGCAGCTTGGATCTTGTCACCGGGGAGCTGTTTTTT. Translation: CASSLDLVTGELFF.

CDR3 sequence: CASSQVLGTGDNEQFF. For the CDR3, the DNA is TGCGCCAGCAGCCAAGTATTAGGGACAGGGGACAATGAGCAGTTCTTC. The chain is built from TRBV4-3 and TRBJ2-1; 10 bases are shared with TRBD1. The V gene's germline CDR1 is LGHNA and CDR2 YSLEER. CDR3 length: 16 amino acids. With 1 base clipped from V and 5 bases from J, the junction kept 5 bases outside the gene matches.

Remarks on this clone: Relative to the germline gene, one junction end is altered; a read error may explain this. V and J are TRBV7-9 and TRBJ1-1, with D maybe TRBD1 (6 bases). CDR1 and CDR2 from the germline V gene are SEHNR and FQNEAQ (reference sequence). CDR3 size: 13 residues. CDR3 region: CSSSRQGSPEAFF. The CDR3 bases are TGTTCCAGCAGTCGTCAGGGGAGCCCTGAAGCTTTCTTT.

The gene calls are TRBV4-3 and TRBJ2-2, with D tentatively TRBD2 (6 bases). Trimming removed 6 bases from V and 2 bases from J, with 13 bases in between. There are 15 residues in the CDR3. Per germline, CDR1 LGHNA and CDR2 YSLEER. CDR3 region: CASRAGTENTGELFF. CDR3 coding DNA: TGCGCCAGCAGGGCGGGGACCGAAAACACCGGGGAGCTGTTTTTT.

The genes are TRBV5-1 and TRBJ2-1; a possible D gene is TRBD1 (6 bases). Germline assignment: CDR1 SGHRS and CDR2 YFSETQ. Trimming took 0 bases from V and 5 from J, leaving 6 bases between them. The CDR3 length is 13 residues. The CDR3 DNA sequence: TGCGCCAGCAGCTTGGGACAGGACAATGAGCAGTTCTTC. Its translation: CASSLGQDNEQFF.

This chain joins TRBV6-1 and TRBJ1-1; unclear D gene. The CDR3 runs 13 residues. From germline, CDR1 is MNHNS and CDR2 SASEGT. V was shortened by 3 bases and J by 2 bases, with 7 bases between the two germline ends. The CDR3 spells CASSEPTNTEAFF. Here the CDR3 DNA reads TGTGCCAGCAGTGAGCCGACTAACACTGAAGCTTTCTTT.

CDR3 sequence reads: CASSQDKAGVGGGELFF. Here the CDR3 DNA reads TGCGCCAGCAGCCAAGATAAGGCGGGAGTTGGAGGCGGGGAGCTGTTTTTT. The chain links TRBV4-3 to TRBJ2-2, with 7 nucleotides matching TRBD2. V lost 0 bases, J lost 7 bases, and 11 bases stayed unmatched. In germline, CDR1 is LGHNA, CDR2 YSLEER. The CDR3 contains 17 residues.

This chain's CDR3 is CASSLYRNNNYGYTF. The DNA of the CDR3 is TGTGCCAGCAGCTTGTACAGGAACAACAACTATGGCTACACCTTC. V and J are TRBV5-5 and TRBJ1-2; D might be TRBD1 (5 bases). The V end was cut by 1 base, the J end by 2 bases, with 12 bases between. Germline V gives CDR1 SGHKS, CDR2 YYEKEE (reference sequence). This CDR3 spans 15 amino acids.

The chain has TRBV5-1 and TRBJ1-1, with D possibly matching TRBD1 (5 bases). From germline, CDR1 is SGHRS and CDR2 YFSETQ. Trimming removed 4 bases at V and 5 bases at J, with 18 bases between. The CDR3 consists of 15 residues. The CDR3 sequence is CASSPPGHQRTEAFF. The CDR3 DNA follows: TGCGCCAGCAGCCCACCCGGACACCAAAGGACTGAAGCTTTCTTT.

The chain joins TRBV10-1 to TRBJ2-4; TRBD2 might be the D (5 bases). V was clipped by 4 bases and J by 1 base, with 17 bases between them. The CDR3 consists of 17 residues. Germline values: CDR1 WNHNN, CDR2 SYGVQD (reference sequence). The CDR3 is CASSVHGCRRAKNIQYF. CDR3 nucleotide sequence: TGCGCCAGCAGTGTCCACGGGTGTCGGAGGGCCAAAAACATTCAGTACTTC.

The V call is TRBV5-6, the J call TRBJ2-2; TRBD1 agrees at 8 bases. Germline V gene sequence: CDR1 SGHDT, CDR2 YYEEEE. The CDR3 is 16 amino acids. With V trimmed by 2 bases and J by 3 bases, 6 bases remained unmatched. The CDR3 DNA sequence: TGTGCCAGCAGCTTAATGACAGGGGTCGACACCGGGGAGCTGTTTTTT. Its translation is CASSLMTGVDTGELFF.

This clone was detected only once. CDR3 nucleotide sequence: TGTGCCAGCAGCTCCCGGGACAGGGCCACCGGGGAGCTGTTTTTT. Protein product: CASSSRDRATGELFF. This sequence joins TRBV7-8 and TRBJ2-2, with TRBD1 matching over 9 bases. The CDR3 has 15 amino acids. Germline trimming cut 4 bases from V and 4 bases from J; bases unmatched to any gene: 4. In germline, CDR1 is SGHVS, CDR2 FQNEAQ.

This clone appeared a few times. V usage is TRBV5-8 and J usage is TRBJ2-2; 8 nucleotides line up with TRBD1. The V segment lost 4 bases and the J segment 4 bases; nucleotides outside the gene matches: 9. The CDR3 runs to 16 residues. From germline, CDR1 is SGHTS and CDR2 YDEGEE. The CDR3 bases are TGTGCCAGCAGCCATGGCCGGACAGGGAGCACCGGGGAGCTGTTTTTT. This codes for CASSHGRTGSTGELFF.

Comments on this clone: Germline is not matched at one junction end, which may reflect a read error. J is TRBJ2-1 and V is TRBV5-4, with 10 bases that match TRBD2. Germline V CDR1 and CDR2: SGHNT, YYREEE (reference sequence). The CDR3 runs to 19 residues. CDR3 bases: TGTGCCGGCAGCTTGAATCTAGCGGGAGACTTTAGTAGGGACAATGAGCAGTTCTTC. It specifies CAGSLNLAGDFSRDNEQFF.

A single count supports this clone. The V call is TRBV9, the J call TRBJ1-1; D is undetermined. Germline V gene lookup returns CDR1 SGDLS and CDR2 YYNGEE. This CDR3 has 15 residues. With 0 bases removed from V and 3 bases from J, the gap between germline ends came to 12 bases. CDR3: CASSVVVGADTEAFF. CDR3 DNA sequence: TGTGCCAGCAGCGTAGTGGTGGGAGCCGACACTGAAGCTTTCTTT.

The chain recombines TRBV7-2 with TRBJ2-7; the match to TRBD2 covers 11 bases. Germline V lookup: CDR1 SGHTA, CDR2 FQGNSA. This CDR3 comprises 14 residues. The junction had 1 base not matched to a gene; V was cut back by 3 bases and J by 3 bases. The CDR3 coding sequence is TGTGCCAGCAGCTTTACTAGCGGGGGCTACGAGCAGTACTTC. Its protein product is CASSFTSGGYEQYF.

As DNA, the CDR3 is TGCGCCAGCCGATCCCCTGGAAGACAGGTCAATGAGCAGTTCTTC. Its translation: CASRSPGRQVNEQFF. The chain recombines TRBV5-1 with TRBJ2-1; D may be TRBD1 (6 bases). Germline assignment: CDR1 SGHRS and CDR2 YFSETQ. The V end was cut by 7 bases, the J end by 6 bases, with 20 bases between. This CDR3 contains 15 residues.

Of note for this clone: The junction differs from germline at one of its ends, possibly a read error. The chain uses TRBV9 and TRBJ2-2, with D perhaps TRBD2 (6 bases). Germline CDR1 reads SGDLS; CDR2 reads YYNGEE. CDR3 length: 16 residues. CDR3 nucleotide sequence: TGTGCCAGCAGCGTAGAAGGGGCGCCGAACACCGGGGGGCTGTTTTTT. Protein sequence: CASSVEGAPNTGGLFF.

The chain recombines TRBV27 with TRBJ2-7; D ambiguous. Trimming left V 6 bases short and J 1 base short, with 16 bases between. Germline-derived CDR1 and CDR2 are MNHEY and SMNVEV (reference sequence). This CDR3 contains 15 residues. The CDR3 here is CASSSTQQASYEQYF. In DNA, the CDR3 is TGTGCCAGCAGCTCGACTCAACAAGCTTCCTACGAGCAGTACTTC.

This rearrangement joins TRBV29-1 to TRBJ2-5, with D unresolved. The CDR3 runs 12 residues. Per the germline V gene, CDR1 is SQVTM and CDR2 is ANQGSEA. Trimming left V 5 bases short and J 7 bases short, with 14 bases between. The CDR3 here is CSVPAERGTQYF. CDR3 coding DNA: TGCAGCGTTCCCGCTGAAAGAGGGACCCAGTACTTC. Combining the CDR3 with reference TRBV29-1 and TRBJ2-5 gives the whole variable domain SAVISQKPSRDICQRGTSLTIQCQVDSQVTMMFWYRQQPGQSLTLIATANQGSEATYESGFVIDKFPISRPNLTFSTLTVSNMSPEDSSIYLCSVPAERGTQYFGPGTRLLVL.

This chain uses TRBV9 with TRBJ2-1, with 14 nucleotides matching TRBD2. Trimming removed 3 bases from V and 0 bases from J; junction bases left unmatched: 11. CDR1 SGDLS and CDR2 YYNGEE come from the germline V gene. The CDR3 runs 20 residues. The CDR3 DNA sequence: TGTGCCAGCAGCGCCCGTGGGGGACTAGCGGGAGATCCCTCCTACAATGAGCAGTTCTTC. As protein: CASSARGGLAGDPSYNEQFF.